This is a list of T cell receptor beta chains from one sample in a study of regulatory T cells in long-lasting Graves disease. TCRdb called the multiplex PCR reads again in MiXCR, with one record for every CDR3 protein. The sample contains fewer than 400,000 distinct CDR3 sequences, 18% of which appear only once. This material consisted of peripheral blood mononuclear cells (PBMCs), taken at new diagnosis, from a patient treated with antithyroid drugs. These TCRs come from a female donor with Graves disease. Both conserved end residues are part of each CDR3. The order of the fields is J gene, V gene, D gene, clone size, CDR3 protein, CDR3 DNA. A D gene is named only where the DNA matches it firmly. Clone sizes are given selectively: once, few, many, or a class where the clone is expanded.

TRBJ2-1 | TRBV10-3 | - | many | CAISEDNEQFF | TGTGCCATCAGTGAGGACAATGAGCAGTTCTTC
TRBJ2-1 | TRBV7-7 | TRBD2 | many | CASSLVETSGSKQFF | TGTGCTAGCAGCTTAGTCGAGACTAGCGGGTCAAAGCAGTTCTTC
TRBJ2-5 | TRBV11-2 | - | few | CASSLISQETQYF | TGTGCCAGCAGCTTAATTAGTCAAGAGACCCAGTACTTC
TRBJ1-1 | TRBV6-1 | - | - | CASRPDGGAPEAFF | TGTGCCAGCAGGCCGGATGGGGGCGCACCCGAAGCTTTCTTT
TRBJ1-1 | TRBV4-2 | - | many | CASSSEGREAFF | TGTGCCAGCAGCTCAGAGGGCAGAGAAGCTTTCTTT
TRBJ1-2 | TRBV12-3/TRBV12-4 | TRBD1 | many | CASSPQGAGGYTF | TGTGCCAGCAGTCCCCAGGGGGCGGGAGGCTACACCTTC
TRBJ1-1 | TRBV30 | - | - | CAWSRATEAFF | TGTGCCTGGTCAAGGGCCACTGAAGCTTTCTTT
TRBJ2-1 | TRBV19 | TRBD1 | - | CASIPPGTEVNEQFF | TGTGCCAGTATCCCCCCCGGGACAGAGGTCAATGAGCAGTTCTTC
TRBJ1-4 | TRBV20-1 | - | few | CSARDERGFTAEKLFF | TGCAGTGCTAGAGATGAGCGCGGATTCACCGCTGAAAAACTGTTTTTT
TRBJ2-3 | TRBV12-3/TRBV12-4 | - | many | CASSENTDTQYF | TGTGCCAGTAGCGAGAACACAGATACGCAGTATTTT
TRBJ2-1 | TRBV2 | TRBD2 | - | CASSPSRAGTYNEQFF | TGTGCCAGCAGTCCCTCCCGAGCGGGAACCTACAATGAGCAGTTCTTC
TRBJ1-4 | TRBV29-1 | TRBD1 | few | CSAGGGARSEKLFF | TGCAGCGCAGGGGGGGGGGCACGGAGCGAAAAACTGTTTTTT
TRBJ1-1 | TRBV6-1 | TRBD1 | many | CASTPGTGSPNTEAFF | TGTGCCAGCACCCCCGGGACAGGGAGTCCGAACACTGAAGCTTTCTTT
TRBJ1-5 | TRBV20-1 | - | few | CSARGEGGNQPQHF | TGCAGTGCTAGGGGGGAGGGGGGCAATCAGCCCCAGCATTTT
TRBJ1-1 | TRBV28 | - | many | CASIGPYTEAFF | TGTGCCAGCATTGGCCCCTACACTGAAGCTTTCTTT
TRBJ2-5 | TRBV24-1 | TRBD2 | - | CATSDPRGLAGETQYF | TGTGCCACCAGTGATCCACGAGGGCTAGCGGGCGAGACCCAGTACTTC
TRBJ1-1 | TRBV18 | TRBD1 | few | CASSPLEQGMNTEAFF | TGTGCCAGCTCACCACTGGAACAGGGGATGAACACTGAAGCTTTCTTT
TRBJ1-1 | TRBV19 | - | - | CASSDPARGETEAFF | TGTGCCAGTAGTGATCCCGCCCGGGGGGAGACTGAAGCTTTCTTT
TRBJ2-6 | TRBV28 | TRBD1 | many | CASSPGTGGAGGANVLTF | TGTGCCAGCAGTCCCGGGACAGGGGGAGCGGGAGGGGCCAACGTCCTGACTTTC
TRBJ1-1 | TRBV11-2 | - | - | CASSSPVEMNTEAFF | TGTGCCAGCAGCTCACCAGTGGAGATGAACACTGAAGCTTTCTTT
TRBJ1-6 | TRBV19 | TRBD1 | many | CASSSNRGRNSPLHF | TGTGCCAGTAGTTCTAACAGGGGGCGAAATTCACCCCTCCACTTT
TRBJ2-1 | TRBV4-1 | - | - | CASSHQGLTSYNEQFF | TGCGCCAGCAGCCATCAAGGACTAACCTCCTACAATGAGCAGTTCTTC
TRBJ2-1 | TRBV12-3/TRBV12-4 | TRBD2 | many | CASSPSGRANYNEQFF | TGTGCCAGCAGTCCGAGCGGGAGGGCGAACTACAATGAGCAGTTCTTC
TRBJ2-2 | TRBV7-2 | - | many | CASSPRVIGANTGELFF | TGTGCCAGCAGCCCCAGGGTGATTGGGGCTAACACCGGGGAGCTGTTTTTT
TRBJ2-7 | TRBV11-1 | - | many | CASSLDPGRHEQYF | TGTGCCAGCAGCTTAGATCCGGGAAGGCACGAGCAGTACTTC
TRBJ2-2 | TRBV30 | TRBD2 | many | CASGRAGGRTGELFF | TGTGCCTCCGGCCGAGCGGGAGGACGGACCGGGGAGCTGTTTTTT